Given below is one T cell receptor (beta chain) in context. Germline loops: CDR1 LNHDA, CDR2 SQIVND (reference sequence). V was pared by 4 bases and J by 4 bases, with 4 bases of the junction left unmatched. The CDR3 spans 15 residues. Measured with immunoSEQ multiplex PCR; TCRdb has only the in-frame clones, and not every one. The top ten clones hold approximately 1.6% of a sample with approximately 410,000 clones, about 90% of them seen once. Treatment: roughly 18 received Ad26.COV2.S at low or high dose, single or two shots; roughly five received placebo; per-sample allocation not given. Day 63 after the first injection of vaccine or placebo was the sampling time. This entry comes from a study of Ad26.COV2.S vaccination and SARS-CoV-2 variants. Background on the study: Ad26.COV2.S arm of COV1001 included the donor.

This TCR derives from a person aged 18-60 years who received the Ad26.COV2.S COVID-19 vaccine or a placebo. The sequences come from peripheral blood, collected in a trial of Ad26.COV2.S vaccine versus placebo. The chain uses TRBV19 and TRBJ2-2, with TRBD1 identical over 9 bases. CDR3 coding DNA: TGTGCCAGTAGTAAGGACAGGGGTCCCACCGGGGAGCTGTTTTTT. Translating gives CASSKDRGPTGELFF.